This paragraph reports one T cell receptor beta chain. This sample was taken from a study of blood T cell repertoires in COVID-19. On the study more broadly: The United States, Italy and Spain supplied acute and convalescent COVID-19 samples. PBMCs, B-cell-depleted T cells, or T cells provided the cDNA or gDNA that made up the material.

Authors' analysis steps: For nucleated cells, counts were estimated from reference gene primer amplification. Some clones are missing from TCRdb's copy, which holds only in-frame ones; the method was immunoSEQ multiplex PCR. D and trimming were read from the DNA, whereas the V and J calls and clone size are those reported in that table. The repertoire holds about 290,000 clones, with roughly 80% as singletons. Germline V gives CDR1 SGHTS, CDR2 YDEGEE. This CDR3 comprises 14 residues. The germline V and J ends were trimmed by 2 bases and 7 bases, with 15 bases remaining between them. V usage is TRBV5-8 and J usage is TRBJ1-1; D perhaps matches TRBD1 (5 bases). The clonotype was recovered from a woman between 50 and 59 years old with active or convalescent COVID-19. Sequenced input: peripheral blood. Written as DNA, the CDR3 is TGTGCCAGCAGCTTAAGGGTGGGGCCAGATGAAGCTTTCTTT. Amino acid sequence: CASSLRVGPDEAFF. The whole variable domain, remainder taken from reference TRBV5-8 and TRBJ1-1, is EAGVTQSPTHLIKTRGQQATLRCSPISGHTSVYWYQQALGLGLQFLLWYDEGEERNRGNFPPRFSGRQFPNYSSELNVNALELEDSALYLCASSLRVGPDEAFFGQGTRLTVV.